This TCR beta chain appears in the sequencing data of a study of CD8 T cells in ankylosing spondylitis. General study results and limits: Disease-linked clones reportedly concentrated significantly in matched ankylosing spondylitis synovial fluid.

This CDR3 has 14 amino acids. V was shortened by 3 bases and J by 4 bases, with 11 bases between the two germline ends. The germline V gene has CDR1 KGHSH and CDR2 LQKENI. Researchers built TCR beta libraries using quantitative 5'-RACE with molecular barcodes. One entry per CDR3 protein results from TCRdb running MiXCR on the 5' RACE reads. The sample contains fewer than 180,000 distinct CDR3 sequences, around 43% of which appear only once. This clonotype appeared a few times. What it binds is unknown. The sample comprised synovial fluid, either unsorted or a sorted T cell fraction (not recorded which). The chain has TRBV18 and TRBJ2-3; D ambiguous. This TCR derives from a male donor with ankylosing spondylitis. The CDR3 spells CASSPPMGPDTQYF. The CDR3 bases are TGTGCCAGCTCACCCCCGATGGGCCCAGATACGCAGTATTTT.